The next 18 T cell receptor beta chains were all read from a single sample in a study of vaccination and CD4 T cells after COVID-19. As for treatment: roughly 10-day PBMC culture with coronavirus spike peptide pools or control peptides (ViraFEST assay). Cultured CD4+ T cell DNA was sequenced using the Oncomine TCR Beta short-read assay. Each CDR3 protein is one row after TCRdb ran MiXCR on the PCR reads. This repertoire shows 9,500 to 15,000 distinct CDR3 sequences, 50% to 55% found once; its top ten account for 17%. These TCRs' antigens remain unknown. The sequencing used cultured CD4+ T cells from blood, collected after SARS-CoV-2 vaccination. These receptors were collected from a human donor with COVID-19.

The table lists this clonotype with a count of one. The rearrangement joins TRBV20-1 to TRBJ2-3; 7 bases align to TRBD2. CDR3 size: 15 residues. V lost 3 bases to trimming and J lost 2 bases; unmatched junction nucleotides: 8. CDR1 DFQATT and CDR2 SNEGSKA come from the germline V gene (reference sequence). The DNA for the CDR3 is TGCAGTGCTAGGGCTTCTAGCGGACTCACAGATACGCAGTATTTT. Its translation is CSARASSGLTDTQYF.

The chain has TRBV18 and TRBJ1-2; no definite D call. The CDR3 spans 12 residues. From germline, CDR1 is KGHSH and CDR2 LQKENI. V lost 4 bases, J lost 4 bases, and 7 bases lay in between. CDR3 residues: CASSQDVYGYTF. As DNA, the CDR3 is TGTGCCAGCTCACAGGACGTCTATGGCTACACCTTC.

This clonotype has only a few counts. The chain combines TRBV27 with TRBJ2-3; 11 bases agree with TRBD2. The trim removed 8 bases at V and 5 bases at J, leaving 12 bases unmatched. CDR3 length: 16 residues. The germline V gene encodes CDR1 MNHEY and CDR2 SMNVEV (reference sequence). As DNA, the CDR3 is TGTGCCAGCCGGCGTACCGGGACTAGCGGCGGAGATACGCAGTATTTT. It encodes CASRRTGTSGGDTQYF.

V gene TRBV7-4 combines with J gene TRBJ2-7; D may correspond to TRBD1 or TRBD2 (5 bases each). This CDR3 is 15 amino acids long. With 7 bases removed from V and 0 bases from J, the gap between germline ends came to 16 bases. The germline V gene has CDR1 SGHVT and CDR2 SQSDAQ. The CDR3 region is CASNPGAGYSYEQYF. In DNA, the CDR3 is TGTGCCAGCAACCCCGGGGCAGGATACTCCTACGAGCAGTACTTC.

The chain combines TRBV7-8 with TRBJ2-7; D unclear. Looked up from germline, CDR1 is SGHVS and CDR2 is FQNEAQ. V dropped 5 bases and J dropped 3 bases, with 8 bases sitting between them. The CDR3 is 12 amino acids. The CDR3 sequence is CASSELLYEQYF. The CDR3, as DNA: TGTGCCAGCAGCGAGCTTCTCTACGAGCAGTACTTC. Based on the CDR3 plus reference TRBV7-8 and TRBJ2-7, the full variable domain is GAGVSQSPRYKVAKRGQDVALRCDPISGHVSLFWYQQALGQGPEFLTYFQNEAQLDKSGLPSDRFFAERPEGSVSTLKIQRTQQEDSAVYLCASSELLYEQYFGPGTRLTVT.

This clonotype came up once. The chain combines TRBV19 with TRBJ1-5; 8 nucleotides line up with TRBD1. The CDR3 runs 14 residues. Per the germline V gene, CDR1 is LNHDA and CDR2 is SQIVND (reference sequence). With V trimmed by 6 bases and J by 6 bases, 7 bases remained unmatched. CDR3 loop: CASRPDRGVQPQHF. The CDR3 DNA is TGTGCCAGTAGACCAGACAGGGGAGTTCAGCCCCAGCATTTT.

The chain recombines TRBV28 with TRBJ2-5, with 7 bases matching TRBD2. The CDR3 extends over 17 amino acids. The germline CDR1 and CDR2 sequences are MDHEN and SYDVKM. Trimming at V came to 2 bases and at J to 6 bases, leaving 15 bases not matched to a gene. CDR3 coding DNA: TGTGCCAGCAGTTTAGTAAGGGGAGGGATAAGACAGAAGACCCAGTACTTC. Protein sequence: CASSLVRGGIRQKTQYF.

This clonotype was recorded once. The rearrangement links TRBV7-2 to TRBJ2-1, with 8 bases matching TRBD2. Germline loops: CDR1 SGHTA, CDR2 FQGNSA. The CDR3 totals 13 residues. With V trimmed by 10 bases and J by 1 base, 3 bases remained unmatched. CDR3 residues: CATRGGSYNEQFF. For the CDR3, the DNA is TGTGCCACCCGCGGGGGGTCCTACAATGAGCAGTTCTTC.

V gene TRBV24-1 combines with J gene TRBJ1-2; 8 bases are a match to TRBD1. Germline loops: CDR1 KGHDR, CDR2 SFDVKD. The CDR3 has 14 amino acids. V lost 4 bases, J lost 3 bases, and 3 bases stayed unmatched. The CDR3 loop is CATSDAGQDYGYTF. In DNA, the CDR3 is TGTGCCACCAGTGACGCGGGACAGGACTATGGCTACACCTTC.

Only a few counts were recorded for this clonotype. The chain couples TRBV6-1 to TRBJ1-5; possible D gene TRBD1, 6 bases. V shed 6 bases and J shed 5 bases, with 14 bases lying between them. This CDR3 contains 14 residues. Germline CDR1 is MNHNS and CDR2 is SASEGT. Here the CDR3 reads CASRHTGSDQPQHF. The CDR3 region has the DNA TGTGCCAGCAGACATACAGGGTCGGATCAGCCCCAGCATTTT.

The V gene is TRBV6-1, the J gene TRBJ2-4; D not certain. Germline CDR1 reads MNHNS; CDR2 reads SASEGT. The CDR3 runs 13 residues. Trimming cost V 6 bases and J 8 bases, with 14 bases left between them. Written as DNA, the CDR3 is TGTGCCAGCAGAGAAAACCTAGGGTACATTCAGTACTTC. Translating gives CASRENLGYIQYF.

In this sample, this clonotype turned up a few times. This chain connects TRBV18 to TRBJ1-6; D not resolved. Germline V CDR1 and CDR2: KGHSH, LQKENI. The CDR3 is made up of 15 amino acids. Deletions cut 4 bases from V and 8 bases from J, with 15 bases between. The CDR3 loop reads CASSQGLSADSPLHF. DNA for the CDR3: TGTGCCAGCTCACAGGGCCTCTCCGCGGATTCACCCCTCCACTTT.

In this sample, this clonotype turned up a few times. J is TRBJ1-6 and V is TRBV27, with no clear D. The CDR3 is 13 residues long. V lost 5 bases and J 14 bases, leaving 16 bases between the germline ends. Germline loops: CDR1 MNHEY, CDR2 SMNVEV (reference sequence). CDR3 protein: CASSPNPRITLHF. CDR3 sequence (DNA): TGTGCCAGCAGTCCAAACCCCCGGATAACCCTCCACTTT.

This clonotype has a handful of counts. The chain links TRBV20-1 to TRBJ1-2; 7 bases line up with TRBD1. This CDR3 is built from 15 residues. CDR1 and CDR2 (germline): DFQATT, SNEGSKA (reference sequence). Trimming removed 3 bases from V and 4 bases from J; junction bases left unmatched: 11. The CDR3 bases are TGCAGTGCTAGCTCCGGACAGGATTTAGGCTATGGCTACACCTTC. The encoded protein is CSASSGQDLGYGYTF.

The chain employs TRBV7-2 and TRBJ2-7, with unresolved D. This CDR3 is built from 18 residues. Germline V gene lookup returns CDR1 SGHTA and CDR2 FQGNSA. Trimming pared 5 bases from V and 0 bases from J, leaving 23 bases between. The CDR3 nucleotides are TGTGCCAGCAGCCCGGGCCGTGGCCGTACGCAGTACTCCTACGAGCAGTACTTC. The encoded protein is CASSPGRGRTQYSYEQYF.

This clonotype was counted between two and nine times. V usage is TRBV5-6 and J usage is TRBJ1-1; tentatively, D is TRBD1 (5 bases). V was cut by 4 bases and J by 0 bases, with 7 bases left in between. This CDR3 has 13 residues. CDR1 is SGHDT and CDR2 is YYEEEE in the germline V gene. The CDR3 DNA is TGTGCCAGCAGCCGGGACCTGAACACTGAAGCTTTCTTT. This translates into CASSRDLNTEAFF.

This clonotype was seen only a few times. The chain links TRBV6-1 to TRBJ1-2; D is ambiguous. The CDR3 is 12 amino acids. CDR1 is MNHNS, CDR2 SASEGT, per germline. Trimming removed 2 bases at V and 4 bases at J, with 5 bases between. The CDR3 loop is CASSEHFYGYTF. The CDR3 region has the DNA TGTGCCAGCAGTGAACACTTCTATGGCTACACCTTC.

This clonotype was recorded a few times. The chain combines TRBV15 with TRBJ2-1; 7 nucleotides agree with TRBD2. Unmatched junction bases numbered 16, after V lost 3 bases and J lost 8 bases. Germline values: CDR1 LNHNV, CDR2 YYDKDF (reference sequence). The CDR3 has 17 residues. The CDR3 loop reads CATSSAHIGGGLDEQFF. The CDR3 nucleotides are TGTGCCACCAGCAGCGCCCACATTGGGGGGGGGTTGGATGAGCAGTTCTTC.